This T cell receptor (beta chain) stems from a study of low-dose radiotherapy and immunotherapy resistance in tumors. Primers targeting TRAV and TRBV primed first-strand cDNA, covering alpha and beta chains. For amplifying TCRs, the PCR ran for about 20 cycles with Phusion, which was used together with a constant-region primer and the adapter on the V primers. A single record per CDR3 protein comes from TCRdb applying MiXCR to the reads. The sample records 60,000 or so distinct CDR3 sequences, about 25% being singletons. Stated time point: before trial treatment. The sequences come from PBMCs, collected before treatment. The sequence was obtained from a male donor with rectosigmoid adenocarcinoma.

In DNA, the CDR3 is TGTGCCAGCAATCCCCTACAGGAGTTCACCGGGGAGCTGTTTTTT. Translating it yields CASNPLQEFTGELFF. This chain uses TRBV27 with TRBJ2-2; tentative D call: TRBD1 (5 bases). Germline CDR1 is MNHEY and CDR2 is SMNVEV (reference sequence). The CDR3 is 15 amino acids. The V and J ends lost 7 bases and 4 bases respectively, with 16 bases between them.